Detailed here is one T cell receptor (beta chain). The CDR3 loop spans 12 amino acids. The V end was cut by 1 base, the J end by 6 bases, with 6 bases between. CDR1 and CDR2 from the germline V gene are GTSNPN and SVGIG (reference sequence). Using immunoSEQ multiplex PCR, the repertoire was profiled, and TCRdb retains in-frame clones only, with some absent. Of around 300,000 clones detected, 75% to 90% appear once; the ten largest clones hold 2% to 3%. Participants spanned ages about 18 to 95 years and resided in about two dozen US areas. Donors of Cohort 3 who recovered were those that had two negative PCRs, clearance, or symptom resolution. This entry belongs to a study of blood T cell repertoires in COVID-19.

The sample consisted of PBMCs or T cells enriched from blood (not recorded which). The sequence was collected from a woman aged 45-59 years who had recovered from COVID-19. The chain carries TRBV30 and TRBJ1-4, with a weak D call TRBD1 (6 bases). CDR3 nucleotide sequence: TGTGCCTGGAGTGGACAGGATGAAAAACTGTTTTTT. Its translation: CAWSGQDEKLFF.